A selection of T cell receptor beta chains follows, all from one sample in a study of T cell responses to AZD1222 COVID-19 vaccine. Profiling relied on immunoSEQ multiplex PCR, and the TCRdb table lists in-frame clones only, not all of them. The table has 73,000 or so clones, around 82% seen once. The specimen was peripheral blood, collected 28 days after the second AZD1222 dose. The origin of the receptors is an adult who received the AZD1222 COVID-19 vaccine. CDR3s include the opening cysteine and the closing phenylalanine or tryptophan. Fields, in order: J gene, V gene, clone size, CDR3 protein. Size values are once, few and many counts, or a class for expanded clones, and some rows have none.

j_gene: TRBJ2-3; v_gene: TRBV5-1; abundance: .; CDR3aa: CASSLEGEGTDTQYF
j_gene: TRBJ1-1; v_gene: TRBV7-2; abundance: .; CDR3aa: CASSLGATEAFF
j_gene: TRBJ2-7; v_gene: TRBV5-5; abundance: once; CDR3aa: CASSLATGWYAYEQYF
j_gene: TRBJ2-7; v_gene: TRBV6-5; abundance: .; CDR3aa: CASRVTSGGYEQYF
j_gene: TRBJ2-7; v_gene: TRBV6-6; abundance: few; CDR3aa: CASSPRGGEQYF
j_gene: TRBJ2-7; v_gene: TRBV4-3; abundance: .; CDR3aa: CASSQDQGGFAYEQYF
j_gene: TRBJ2-2; v_gene: TRBV20-1; abundance: .; CDR3aa: CSASPREANTGELFF
j_gene: TRBJ2-7; v_gene: TRBV19; abundance: .; CDR3aa: CASSSRTGGSYEQYF
j_gene: TRBJ2-5; v_gene: TRBV7-9; abundance: .; CDR3aa: CASGLTGGRVWTQYF
j_gene: TRBJ1-1; v_gene: TRBV2; abundance: .; CDR3aa: CASSQQGANTEAFF
j_gene: TRBJ2-7; v_gene: TRBV2; abundance: .; CDR3aa: CASSDETSGIYEQYF
j_gene: TRBJ1-3; v_gene: TRBV11-2; abundance: once; CDR3aa: CASSLVAAPAGNTIYF
j_gene: TRBJ1-5; v_gene: TRBV28; abundance: .; CDR3aa: CASRMTGGERTNQPQHF
j_gene: TRBJ2-7; v_gene: TRBV28; abundance: .; CDR3aa: CASSSARARAEQYF
j_gene: TRBJ2-1; v_gene: TRBV6-5; abundance: .; CDR3aa: CASSSGTGVSDEQFF
j_gene: TRBJ1-1; v_gene: TRBV19; abundance: .; CDR3aa: CASRGDRKKNTEAFF
j_gene: TRBJ2-2; v_gene: TRBV6-2/TRBV6-3; abundance: .; CDR3aa: CASSYGGQGWTGELFF
j_gene: TRBJ1-2; v_gene: TRBV7-9; abundance: .; CDR3aa: CASSLVENYGYTF
j_gene: TRBJ1-2; v_gene: TRBV9; abundance: .; CDR3aa: CASSAQTGSLYGYTF
j_gene: TRBJ2-2; v_gene: TRBV6-5; abundance: .; CDR3aa: CASSVTDYTGELFF
j_gene: TRBJ1-2; v_gene: TRBV6-2/TRBV6-3; abundance: .; CDR3aa: CASSYGQLENYGYTF
j_gene: TRBJ1-1; v_gene: TRBV5-1; abundance: .; CDR3aa: CASSQARDTNTEAFF
j_gene: TRBJ1-4; v_gene: TRBV18; abundance: .; CDR3aa: CASSRGNKNEKLFF
j_gene: TRBJ2-4; v_gene: TRBV6-5; abundance: .; CDR3aa: CAGGETANIQYF
j_gene: TRBJ1-3; v_gene: TRBV5-6; abundance: .; CDR3aa: CASSSGTWTGNTIYF
j_gene: TRBJ2-7; v_gene: TRBV23-1; abundance: .; CDR3aa: CASSQSGGPGGPSDEQYF
j_gene: TRBJ2-6; v_gene: TRBV24-1; abundance: .; CDR3aa: CATSDFNSGANVLTF
j_gene: TRBJ2-2; v_gene: TRBV2; abundance: few; CDR3aa: CASSGGSYTGELFF
j_gene: TRBJ1-2; v_gene: TRBV24-1; abundance: .; CDR3aa: CATSDATKLGQYGYTF
j_gene: TRBJ2-1; v_gene: TRBV6-2/TRBV6-3; abundance: .; CDR3aa: CASSYSRWAYNEQFF
j_gene: TRBJ2-7; v_gene: TRBV6-5; abundance: .; CDR3aa: CASSYTGTGGYEQYF
j_gene: TRBJ2-7; v_gene: TRBV27; abundance: .; CDR3aa: CASMDRGIGEQYF
j_gene: TRBJ1-3; v_gene: TRBV9; abundance: .; CDR3aa: CASSDTADTIYF
j_gene: TRBJ1-1; v_gene: TRBV28; abundance: .; CDR3aa: CASSSTGARTEAFF
j_gene: TRBJ2-7; v_gene: TRBV10-3; abundance: .; CDR3aa: CAISDGAGTYEQYF
j_gene: TRBJ2-2; v_gene: TRBV6-5; abundance: .; CDR3aa: CASSYRGQTGELFF